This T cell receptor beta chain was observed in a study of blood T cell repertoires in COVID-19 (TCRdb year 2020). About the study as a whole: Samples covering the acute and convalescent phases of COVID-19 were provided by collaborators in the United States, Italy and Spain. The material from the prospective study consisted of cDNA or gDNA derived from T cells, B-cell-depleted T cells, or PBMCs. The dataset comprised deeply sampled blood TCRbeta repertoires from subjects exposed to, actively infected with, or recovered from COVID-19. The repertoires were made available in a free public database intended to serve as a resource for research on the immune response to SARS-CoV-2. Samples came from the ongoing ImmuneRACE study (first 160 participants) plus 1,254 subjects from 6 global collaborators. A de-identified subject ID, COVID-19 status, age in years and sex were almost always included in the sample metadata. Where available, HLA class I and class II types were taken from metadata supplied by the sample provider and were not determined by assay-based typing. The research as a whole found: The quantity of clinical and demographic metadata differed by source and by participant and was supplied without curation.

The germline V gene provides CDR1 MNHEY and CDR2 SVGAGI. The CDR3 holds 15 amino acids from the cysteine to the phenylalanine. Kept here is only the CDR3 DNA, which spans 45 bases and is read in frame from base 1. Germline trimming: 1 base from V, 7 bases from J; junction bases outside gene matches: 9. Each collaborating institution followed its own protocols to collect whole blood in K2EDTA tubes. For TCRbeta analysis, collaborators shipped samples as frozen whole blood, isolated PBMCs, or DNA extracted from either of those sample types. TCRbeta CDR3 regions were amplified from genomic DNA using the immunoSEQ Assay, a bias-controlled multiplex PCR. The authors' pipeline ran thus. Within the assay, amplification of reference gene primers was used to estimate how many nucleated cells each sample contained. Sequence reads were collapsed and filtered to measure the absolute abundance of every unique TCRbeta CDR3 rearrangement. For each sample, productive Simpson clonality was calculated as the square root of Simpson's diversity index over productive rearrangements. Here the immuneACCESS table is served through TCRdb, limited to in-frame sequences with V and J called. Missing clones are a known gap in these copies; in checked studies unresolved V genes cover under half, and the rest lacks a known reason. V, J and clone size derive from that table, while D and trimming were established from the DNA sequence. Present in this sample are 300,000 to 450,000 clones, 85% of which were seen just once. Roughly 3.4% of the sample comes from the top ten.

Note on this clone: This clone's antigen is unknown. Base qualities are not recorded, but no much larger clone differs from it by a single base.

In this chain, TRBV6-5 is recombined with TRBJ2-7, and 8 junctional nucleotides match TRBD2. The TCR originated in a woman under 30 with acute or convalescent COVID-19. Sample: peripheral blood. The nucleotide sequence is TGTGCCAGCAGTTACTATCGGGGGGGCCAAGAAGAGCAGTACTTC. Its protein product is CASSYYRGGQEEQYF.